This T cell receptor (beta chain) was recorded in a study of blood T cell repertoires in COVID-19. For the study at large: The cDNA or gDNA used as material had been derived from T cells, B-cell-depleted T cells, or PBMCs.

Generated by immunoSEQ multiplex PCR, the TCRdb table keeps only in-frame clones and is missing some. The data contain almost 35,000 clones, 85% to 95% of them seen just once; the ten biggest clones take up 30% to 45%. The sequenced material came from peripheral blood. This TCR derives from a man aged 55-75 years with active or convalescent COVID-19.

CDR3 sequence (DNA): TGTGCCAGCAGCTGGGGACTAGTGAATGAGCAGTTCTTC. Amino acids: CASSWGLVNEQFF. V usage is TRBV5-6 and J usage is TRBJ2-1; 8 bases map to TRBD2. The V gene's germline CDR1 is SGHDT and CDR2 YYEEEE. With V trimmed by 3 bases and J by 7 bases, 3 bases remained unmatched. CDR3 length: 13 amino acids.